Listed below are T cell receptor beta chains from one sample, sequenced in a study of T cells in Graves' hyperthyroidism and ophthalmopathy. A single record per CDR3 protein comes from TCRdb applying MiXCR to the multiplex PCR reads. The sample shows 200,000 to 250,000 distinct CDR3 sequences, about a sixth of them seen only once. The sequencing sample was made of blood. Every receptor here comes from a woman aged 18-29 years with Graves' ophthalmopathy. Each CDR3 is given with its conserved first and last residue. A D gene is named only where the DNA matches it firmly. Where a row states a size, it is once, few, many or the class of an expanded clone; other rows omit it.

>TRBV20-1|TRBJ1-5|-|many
CSATDRSGQPQHF
TGCAGTGCCACGGACAGATCAGGGCAGCCCCAGCATTTT
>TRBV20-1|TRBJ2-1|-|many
CSARDRSGGTQYNEQFF
TGCAGTGCTAGAGATCGTTCTGGAGGGACTCAATACAATGAGCAGTTCTTC
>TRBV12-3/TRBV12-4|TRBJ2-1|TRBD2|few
CASSATSGRYEQFF
TGTGCCAGCAGTGCAACTAGCGGGAGGTATGAGCAGTTCTTC
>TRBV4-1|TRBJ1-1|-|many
CASSQVETEAFF
TGCGCCAGCAGCCAAGTGGAGACTGAAGCTTTCTTT
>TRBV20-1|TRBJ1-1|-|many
CSANWWKGQGSPEAFF
TGCAGTGCTAATTGGTGGAAGGGGCAGGGGTCACCTGAAGCTTTCTTT
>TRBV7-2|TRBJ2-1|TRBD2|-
CASSYSGTSGRYEQFF
TGTGCCAGCAGCTACTCCGGGACTAGCGGGAGGTATGAGCAGTTCTTC
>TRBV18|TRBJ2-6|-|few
CASSQRIGRPPAGANVLTF
TGTGCCAGCTCACAGAGGATTGGACGCCCCCCTGCTGGGGCCAACGTCCTGACTTTC
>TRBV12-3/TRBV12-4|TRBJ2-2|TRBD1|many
CASRTGGQPGELFF
TGTGCCAGCAGGACAGGGGGACAGCCCGGGGAGCTGTTTTTT
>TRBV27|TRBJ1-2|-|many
CASSPYDRSYGYTF
TGTGCCAGCAGTCCTTACGACAGGAGCTATGGCTACACCTTC
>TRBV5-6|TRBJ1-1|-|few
CASSLEGHSPGAFF
TGTGCCAGCAGCTTGGAGGGTCACAGCCCAGGAGCTTTCTTT
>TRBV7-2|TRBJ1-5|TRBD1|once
CASSLEGTGGSQPQHF
TGTGCCAGCAGCTTAGAGGGGACAGGGGGCAGTCAGCCCCAGCATTTT
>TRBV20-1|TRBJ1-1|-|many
CSARSQGMNTEAFF
TGCAGTGCTAGGAGTCAGGGAATGAACACTGAAGCTTTCTTT
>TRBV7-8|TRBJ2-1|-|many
CASSSGHHNEQFF
TGTGCCAGCAGCTCCGGACATCACAATGAGCAGTTCTTC
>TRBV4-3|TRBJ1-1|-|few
CASSQDPGLNTEAFF
TGCGCCAGCAGCCAAGACCCGGGCTTGAACACTGAAGCTTTCTTT
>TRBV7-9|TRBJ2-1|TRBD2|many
CASSLSQTSVSYNEQFF
TGTGCCAGCAGCCTCTCTCAGACTAGCGTTTCCTACAATGAGCAGTTCTTC
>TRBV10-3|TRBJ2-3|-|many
CAISESRSTDTQYF
TGTGCCATCAGTGAGTCGAGGAGCACAGATACGCAGTATTTT
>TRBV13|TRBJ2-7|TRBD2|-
CATGLAGASGEQYF
TGTGCCACCGGACTAGCGGGAGCCTCCGGCGAGCAGTACTTC
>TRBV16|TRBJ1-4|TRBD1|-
CASGQYWTGAPATNEKLFF
TGTGCCAGCGGCCAATATTGGACAGGGGCCCCTGCAACTAATGAAAAACTGTTTTTT
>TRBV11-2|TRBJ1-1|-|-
CASSLVLGAEAFF
TGTGCCAGCAGCTTAGTACTGGGCGCTGAAGCTTTCTTT
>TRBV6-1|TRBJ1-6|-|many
CASSSRTGWRRSPLHF
TGTGCCAGCAGTTCTAGAACAGGGTGGAGGAGGTCACCCCTCCACTTT
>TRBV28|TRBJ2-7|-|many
CASSGAGRGKTYEQYF
TGTGCCAGCAGTGGGGCGGGCAGGGGCAAAACCTACGAGCAGTACTTC
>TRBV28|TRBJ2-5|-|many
CATPVLGSKTQYF
TGTGCCACCCCCGTTTTAGGGAGTAAGACCCAGTACTTC
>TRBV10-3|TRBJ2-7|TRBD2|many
CATKSGLAGETYYEQYF
TGTGCCACCAAATCCGGACTAGCGGGGGAGACCTATTACGAGCAGTACTTC
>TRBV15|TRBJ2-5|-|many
CATSRDRAGQETQYF
TGTGCCACCAGCAGAGATCGGGCAGGACAAGAGACCCAGTACTTC
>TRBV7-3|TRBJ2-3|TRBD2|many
CASSLTGLAGDTQYF
TGTGCCAGCAGCCTTACCGGACTAGCGGGGGATACGCAGTATTTT
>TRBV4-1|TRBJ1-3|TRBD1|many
CASSLGGRGLGNTIYF
TGCGCCAGCAGCCTGGGGGGCAGGGGGCTTGGAAACACCATATATTTT
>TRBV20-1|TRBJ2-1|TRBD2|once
CSASHPLAGSSYNEQFF
TGCAGTGCTTCCCACCCGCTAGCGGGGAGCTCCTACAATGAGCAGTTCTTC
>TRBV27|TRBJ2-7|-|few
CASSLSRVTTYEQYF
TGTGCCAGCAGTTTATCCAGGGTTACAACCTACGAGCAGTACTTC
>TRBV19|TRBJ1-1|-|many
CASSINLRTEAFF
TGTGCCAGTAGTATCAATTTACGCACTGAAGCTTTCTTT
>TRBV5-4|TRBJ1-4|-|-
CASSPGASEKLFF
TGTGCCAGCAGCCCCGGTGCAAGCGAAAAACTGTTTTTT
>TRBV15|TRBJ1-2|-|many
CATSRGRVDYGYTF
TGTGCCACCAGCAGAGGCAGGGTAGACTATGGCTACACCTTC
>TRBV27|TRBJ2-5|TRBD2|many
CASSLSGTSGRKTQYF
TGTGCCAGCAGTTTATCCGGGACTAGCGGGAGGAAGACCCAGTACTTC
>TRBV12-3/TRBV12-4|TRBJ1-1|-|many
CASSLRHMNTEAFF
TGTGCCAGCAGTTTGAGACACATGAACACTGAAGCTTTCTTT
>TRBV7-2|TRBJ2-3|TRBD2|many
CASSLRGLAGRMDTQYF
TGTGCCAGCAGCTTACGGGGACTAGCGGGAAGGATGGATACGCAGTATTTT
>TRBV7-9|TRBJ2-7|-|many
CASSLAIRSEQYF
TGTGCCAGCAGCCTGGCCATCCGGAGCGAGCAGTACTTC
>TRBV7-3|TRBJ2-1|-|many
CASSLRLTDYNEQFF
TGTGCCAGCAGCTTAAGACTAACCGACTACAATGAGCAGTTCTTC
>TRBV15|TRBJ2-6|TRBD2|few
CATSSGGGSGANVLTF
TGTGCCACCAGCAGCGGGGGGGGGTCTGGGGCCAACGTCCTGACTTTC